Here is one TCR beta chain with its context. Its target is unknown. The CDR3 extends over 16 amino acids. Germline trimming cut 4 bases from V and 7 bases from J; bases unmatched to any gene: 10. Germline V lookup: CDR1 MDHEN, CDR2 SYDVKM. The sample comes from a study of shared clonotypes between healthy human individuals. The wider study: A couple of female and three male donors aged 18 to 49 were enrolled.

Deep was the level at which the assay was run. TCRdb's copy holds only in-frame clones and misses some; the assay was immunoSEQ multiplex PCR. Found here are some 1,400,000 clones, around 97% of them singletons; the top ten hold roughly 1.2%. Study-level results: Donors were few, which limited the genetic and exposure-history diversity represented.

Those who donated were healthy HIV-negative adults, with no recent acute infections or vaccinations reported. The chain is built from TRBV28 and TRBJ1-2; TRBD1 aligns across 12 bases. This TCR was recovered from a man aged 25 to 40 in good health. Specimen: naive CD4+ T cells sorted from blood. Subset indicated: CD45RA+ positively selected. Here the CDR3 DNA reads TGTGCCAGCAGTTCCGAGTGGGACAGGGGGCCTAGTGGCTACACCTTC. This translates into CASSSEWDRGPSGYTF.